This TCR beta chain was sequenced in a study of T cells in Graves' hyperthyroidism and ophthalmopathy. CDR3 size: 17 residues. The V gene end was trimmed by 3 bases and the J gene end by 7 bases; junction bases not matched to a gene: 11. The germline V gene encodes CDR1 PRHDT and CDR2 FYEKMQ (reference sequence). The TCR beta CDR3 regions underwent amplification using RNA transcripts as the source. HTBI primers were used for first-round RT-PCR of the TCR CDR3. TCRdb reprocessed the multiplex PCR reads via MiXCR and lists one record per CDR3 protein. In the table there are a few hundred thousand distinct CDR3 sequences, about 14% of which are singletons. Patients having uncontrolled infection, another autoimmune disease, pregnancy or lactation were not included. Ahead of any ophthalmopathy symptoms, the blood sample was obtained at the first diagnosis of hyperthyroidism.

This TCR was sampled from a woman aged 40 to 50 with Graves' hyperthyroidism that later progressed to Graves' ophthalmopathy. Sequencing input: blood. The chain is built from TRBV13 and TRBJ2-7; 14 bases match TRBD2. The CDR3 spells CASSLTSGRARMGEQYF. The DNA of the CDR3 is TGTGCCAGCAGCTTGACTAGCGGGAGGGCCCGAATGGGGGAGCAGTACTTC.